This T cell receptor beta chain is drawn from a study of cytomegalovirus exposure and HLA in healthy donors. Only a few counts were recorded for this clone. Its antigen is unknown. Germline CDR1 MNHNS, CDR2 SASEGT. With 8 bases removed from V and 3 bases from J, the gap between germline ends came to 14 bases. The CDR3 is 14 residues long. The data were produced by immunoSEQ multiplex PCR, yet TCRdb's version contains in-frame clones alone and is incomplete. The table includes about 160,000 clones, over 85% detected once. An approximately 120-subject validation cohort, separate from the roughly 670-subject first cohort, supplied the donors. Study-level results: Rarity characterized most TCR sequences, yet some public TCRs appeared in many donors. With high specificity and sensitivity, the classifier reportedly diagnosed cytomegalovirus status. The CMV antigen specificity of a few CMV-associated chains was confirmed through in vitro analysis.

The receptor was derived from a woman aged 18-29 years in good health and CMV-seropositive. This sequence joins TRBV6-1 and TRBJ1-5; D may be TRBD1 (5 bases). The sequenced sample was PBMCs. As DNA, the CDR3 is TGTGCCAGCTGCGGGACCTGGCCCAATCAGCCCCAGCATTTT. Protein sequence: CASCGTWPNQPQHF.